Presented here are 29 T cell receptor beta chains from one specimen sequenced in a study of CD8 T cells in ankylosing spondylitis. Study-level results: What seemed typical of ankylosing spondylitis blood was a TCR beta motif built from about 8 highly homologous variants.

TCRdb used MiXCR to reprocess the 5' RACE reads, holding one entry per CDR3 protein. The data hold around 540,000 distinct CDR3 sequences, with about an eighth observed a single time. Their cognate antigens are unknown. Material for sequencing was blood, either unsorted or a sorted T cell fraction (not recorded which). Receptor source: a male donor with ankylosing spondylitis.

This clonotype has a handful of counts. The chain couples TRBV27 to TRBJ2-1, with unresolved D. CDR1 is MNHEY and CDR2 is SMNVEV in the germline V gene (reference sequence). CDR3 size: 14 residues. V gave up 7 bases and J gave up 7 bases, with 17 bases separating them. This CDR3 is CASMLRAFKNEQFF. The CDR3 DNA reads as TGTGCCAGCATGTTACGGGCCTTCAAGAATGAGCAGTTCTTC.

This clonotype was observed a handful of times. The chain combines TRBV19 with TRBJ2-3; 13 positions agree with TRBD2. The V gene end was trimmed by 5 bases and the J gene end by 3 bases; junction bases not matched to a gene: 11. The germline gives CDR1 LNHDA, CDR2 SQIVND (reference sequence). The CDR3 contains 18 residues. The CDR3 sequence: CASSGLGLAGAATDTQYF. In DNA form, the CDR3 reads TGTGCCAGTAGTGGCCTAGGACTAGCGGGAGCAGCAACAGATACGCAGTATTTT.

This clonotype turned up a few times. The rearrangement uses TRBV20-1 and TRBJ2-5; D gene unclear. V lost 8 bases and J 3 bases, leaving 22 bases between the germline ends. The CDR3 is made up of 15 amino acids. Per germline, CDR1 DFQATT and CDR2 SNEGSKA (reference sequence). The CDR3 reads CSSVADGGVEETQYF. The CDR3 region has the DNA TGCAGTTCCGTGGCCGACGGTGGGGTCGAAGAGACCCAGTACTTC.

This chain links TRBV2 with TRBJ2-1; D may be TRBD2 (6 bases). Deletions cut 7 bases from V and 9 bases from J, with 16 bases between. The CDR3 runs to 13 residues. CDR1 SNHLY and CDR2 FYNNEI come from the germline V gene. The CDR3 bases are TGTGCCAGCACCTACCTAAGCGGGTCTGAGCAGTTCTTC. It translates to CASTYLSGSEQFF. The entire variable domain, with the rest obtained from reference TRBV2 and TRBJ2-1, is as follows: EPEVTQTPSHQVTQMGQEVILRCVPISNHLYFYWYRQILGQKVEFLVSFYNNEISEKSEIFDDQFSVERPDGSNFTLKIRSTKLEDSAMYFCASTYLSGSEQFFGPGTRLTVL.

This clonotype was recorded a few times. The genes are TRBV29-1 and TRBJ1-1; D unclear. This CDR3 contains 12 residues. V dropped 6 bases and J dropped 0 bases, with 8 bases sitting between them. The germline gives CDR1 SQVTM, CDR2 ANQGSEA. The CDR3 reads CSVAVMNTEAFF. CDR3 sequence (DNA): TGCAGCGTGGCCGTCATGAACACTGAAGCTTTCTTT.

The chain links TRBV2 to TRBJ2-1; D perhaps matches TRBD1 (6 bases). Germline CDR1 reads SNHLY; CDR2 reads FYNNEI. The CDR3 runs 14 residues. V lost 6 bases to trimming and J lost 9 bases, with 18 bases between them. CDR3 DNA sequence: TGTGCCAGCAGACCTCTATGGACAGACGGTGAGCAGTTCTTC. This gives the protein CASRPLWTDGEQFF.

This clonotype has only a few counts. The chain has TRBV20-1 and TRBJ2-1; the match to TRBD2 covers 10 bases. With V trimmed by 3 bases and J by 3 bases, 5 bases remained unmatched. This CDR3 spans 15 amino acids. Germline V gives CDR1 DFQATT, CDR2 SNEGSKA (reference sequence). CDR3: CSASTSGTLYNEQFF. DNA of the CDR3: TGCAGTGCTAGCACTAGCGGGACTCTCTACAATGAGCAGTTCTTC.

The chain uses TRBV11-2 and TRBJ2-1, with TRBD1 matching 11 bases. The J segment lost 8 bases and the V segment lost 6 bases, leaving 9 bases of the junction unmatched. This CDR3 is 15 amino acids long. In germline, CDR1 is SGHAT, CDR2 FQNNGV. The CDR3 coding sequence is TGTGCCAGCAGAAAAATAAGGACAGGGGGCGATGAGCAGTTCTTC. Encoded protein: CASRKIRTGGDEQFF.

This clonotype has more than one count but fewer than ten. The V call is TRBV12-3 or TRBV12-4, the J call TRBJ2-1, with D possibly matching TRBD1 (6 bases). Trimming removed 8 bases from V and 12 bases from J, with 29 bases in between. CDR3 length: 16 residues. CDR3 residues: CASSLPGTLSRAGQFF. Here the CDR3 DNA reads TGTGCCAGCTCCCTCCCGGGGACACTCTCCCGGGCGGGGCAGTTCTTC.

This clonotype came up a few times. V and J are TRBV3-1 and TRBJ2-1, with D perhaps TRBD1 or TRBD2 (5 bases each). V was shortened by 5 bases and J by 6 bases, with 8 bases between the two germline ends. This CDR3 spans 12 amino acids. In germline, CDR1 is LGHDT, CDR2 YNNKEL (reference sequence). CDR3 sequence (DNA): TGTGCCAGCAGCGGGACGAGCAATGAGCAGTTCTTC. This codes for CASSGTSNEQFF.

This clonotype was seen ten or more times. V usage is TRBV12-3 or TRBV12-4 and J usage is TRBJ2-1; a possible D gene is TRBD1 (6 bases). Trimming shortened V by 2 bases and J by 5 bases, and 10 bases separated the two germline ends. The CDR3 consists of 14 residues. The DNA for the CDR3 is TGTGCCAGCAGTTTAAGGCACAGGGACAATGAGCAGTTCTTC. Its protein is CASSLRHRDNEQFF.

This clonotype was detected only a few times. J is TRBJ1-1 and V is TRBV10-1; tentatively, D is TRBD1 (6 bases). Germline V gene lookup returns CDR1 WNHNN and CDR2 SYGVQD (reference sequence). The CDR3 spans 15 residues. V lost 0 bases and J 2 bases, leaving 10 bases between the germline ends. CDR3 nucleotide sequence: TGCGCCAGCAGTGAGTCGGCAGGGGAAAACACTGAAGCTTTCTTT. Translation gives CASSESAGENTEAFF.

The rearrangement uses TRBV3-1 and TRBJ2-7; D not resolved. The CDR3 spans 12 residues. V lost 3 bases to trimming and J lost 3 bases, with 6 bases between them. CDR1 is LGHDT and CDR2 is YNNKEL in the germline V gene (reference sequence). CDR3 sequence reads: CASSQLNYEQYF. In nucleotides, the CDR3 is TGTGCCAGCAGCCAGCTCAACTACGAGCAGTACTTC.

CDR3 in DNA: TGTGCTAGTCTCCGGGACAGCGCGCAGTACGTC. This sequence encodes CASLRDSAQYV. The chain uses TRBV12-5 and TRBJ2-7, with 7 bases that match TRBD1. The CDR3 runs 11 residues. The V and J ends lost 8 bases and 9 bases, in that order; junction bases with no gene match: 7. CDR1 is LGHNT, CDR2 FRNRAP, per germline.

The chain carries TRBV3-1 and TRBJ2-1, with D possibly being TRBD1 (6 bases). This CDR3 is 15 amino acids long. Trimming stripped 6 bases from V and 7 bases from J, with 19 bases between. From germline, CDR1 is LGHDT and CDR2 YNNKEL (reference sequence). For the CDR3, the DNA is TGTGCCAGCAGTCCTTTGGACAGAGGGAGAAATGAGCAGTTCTTC. This codes for CASSPLDRGRNEQFF.

The rearrangement uses TRBV14 and TRBJ1-1, with D unclear. The CDR3 totals 13 residues. Germline assignment: CDR1 SGHDN and CDR2 FVKESK. With 3 bases removed from V and 0 bases from J, the gap between germline ends came to 5 bases. The CDR3 bases are TGTGCCAGCAGCCAGCAGGTGAACACTGAAGCTTTCTTT. This translates into CASSQQVNTEAFF.

This clonotype was counted many times. The chain is built from TRBV11-3 and TRBJ1-1; perhaps TRBD1 as D (6 bases). Germline-derived CDR1 and CDR2 are SGHNT and YENEEA. The CDR3 sequence is 16 residues long. With 0 bases removed from V and 1 base from J, the gap between germline ends came to 12 bases. The DNA of the CDR3 is TGTGCCAGCAGCTTAGAAGGGGGAGTATCGAACACTGAAGCTTTCTTT. Its protein product is CASSLEGGVSNTEAFF.

The CDR3 DNA reads as TGTGCCACCAGCAGAGTAAGACAGGGCGCCTACGAGCAGTACTTC. This sequence encodes CATSRVRQGAYEQYF. This chain uses TRBV15 with TRBJ2-7; 7 positions agree with TRBD1. This CDR3 is 15 amino acids long. The V and J ends lost 1 base and 2 bases, in that order; junction bases with no gene match: 5. Germline assignment: CDR1 LNHNV and CDR2 YYDKDF (reference sequence). The entire variable domain, with the rest obtained from reference TRBV15 and TRBJ2-7, is as follows: DAMVIQNPRYQVTQFGKPVTLSCSQTLNHNVMYWYQQKSSQAPKLLFHYYDKDFNNEADTPDNFQSRRPNTSFCFLDIRSPGLGDTAMYLCATSRVRQGAYEQYFGPGTRLTVT.

The chain links TRBV28 to TRBJ2-5; the D is unclear. The CDR3 runs to 13 residues. Germline V gene data show CDR1 as MDHEN and CDR2 as SYDVKM. The V gene lost 5 bases and the J gene lost 5 bases, with 12 bases spanning the gap. The chain's CDR3 is CASSILSRETQYF. DNA of the CDR3: TGTGCCAGCAGTATACTTTCGCGGGAGACCCAGTACTTC.

This clonotype was counted between two and nine times. The CDR3 here is CASTEDRVKEQYV. The CDR3 DNA reads TGTGCCAGCACCGAGGACAGGGTGAAGGAGCAGTACGTC. The gene calls are TRBV12-3 or TRBV12-4 and TRBJ2-7; 8 nucleotides align to TRBD1. J lost 7 bases, V lost 7 bases, and 9 bases had no gene match. The CDR3 contains 13 residues.

The chain joins TRBV12-3 or TRBV12-4 to TRBJ2-1; no firm D call. The CDR3 extends over 12 amino acids. Trimming left V 8 bases short and J 2 bases short, with 7 bases between. The DNA of the CDR3 is TGTGCCAGCGGGAAAACCTACAATGAGCAGTTCTTC. Translating it yields CASGKTYNEQFF.

The chain couples TRBV3-1 to TRBJ1-5, with 7 bases that match TRBD1. V gave up 3 bases and J gave up 10 bases; unmatched junction bases: 12. This CDR3 spans 15 amino acids. Germline CDR1 reads LGHDT; CDR2 reads YNNKEL (reference sequence). In DNA form, the CDR3 reads TGTGCCAGCAGCCACACAGGGGCCCGCCGAAGTCCCCAGCATTTT. This codes for CASSHTGARRSPQHF.

The genes are TRBV20-1 and TRBJ2-7; 7 nucleotides agree with TRBD1. The CDR3 loop spans 14 amino acids. Germline values: CDR1 DFQATT, CDR2 SNEGSKA (reference sequence). V shed 3 bases and J 3 bases; nucleotides not matched to a gene: 8. The CDR3 DNA sequence: TGCAGTGCTAGCGTCGCAGGGGGTATCTACGAGCAGTACTTC. Protein: CSASVAGGIYEQYF.

This clonotype appeared a few times. The CDR3 DNA reads as TGTGCCAGCAGCGATTTTGAGGTCAGGGGGTACAATGAGCAGTTCTTC. Protein product: CASSDFEVRGYNEQFF. The chain joins TRBV5-6 to TRBJ2-1, with TRBD1 identical over 7 bases. After removal of 4 bases from V and 4 bases from J, the junction contained 11 bases not matched to a gene. From germline, CDR1 is SGHDT and CDR2 YYEEEE. The CDR3 loop spans 16 amino acids.

This clonotype appeared a few times. The chain is built from TRBV4-2 and TRBJ2-1, with D hard to call. CDR3 size: 16 residues. The germline V gene encodes CDR1 LGHNA and CDR2 YNFKEQ. The V gene lost 0 bases and the J gene lost 0 bases, with 9 bases spanning the gap. The CDR3 DNA is TGTGCCAGCAGCCAAGATCCTCGGAACTCCTACAATGAGCAGTTCTTC. Protein: CASSQDPRNSYNEQFF.

This clonotype was picked up many times. This chain links TRBV20-1 with TRBJ2-1, with a weak D call TRBD2 (6 bases). The CDR3 sequence is 16 residues long. CDR1 and CDR2 (germline): DFQATT, SNEGSKA (reference sequence). Trimming cost V 3 bases and J 2 bases, with 17 bases left between them. The CDR3 here is CSASSDSGPAYNEQFF. The DNA for the CDR3 is TGCAGTGCTAGTTCTGATAGCGGTCCTGCCTACAATGAGCAGTTCTTC.

This chain connects TRBV5-1 to TRBJ1-2; 8 nucleotides align to TRBD1. CDR3 size: 16 residues. The ends lost 0 bases at V and 1 base at J; junction bases unmatched: 5. Germline V CDR1 and CDR2: SGHRS, YFSETQ. CDR3 protein: CASSLGGQGVNYGYTF. The CDR3 DNA sequence: TGCGCCAGCAGCTTGGGAGGACAGGGCGTTAACTATGGCTACACCTTC.

The gene calls are TRBV14 and TRBJ2-7; D ambiguous. The V end lost 0 bases, the J end lost 6 bases, and 6 bases lay between the germline ends. The CDR3 has 12 residues. Germline V gives CDR1 SGHDN, CDR2 FVKESK. DNA for the CDR3: TGTGCCAGCAGCCAAGACTGGGGCGAGCAGTACGTC. It encodes CASSQDWGEQYV.

This clonotype was observed a few times. The genes are TRBV12-3 or TRBV12-4 and TRBJ1-5, with 7 bases fitting TRBD1. This CDR3 is built from 14 residues. V lost 6 bases to trimming and J lost 3 bases; unmatched junction nucleotides: 5. The CDR3 bases are TGTGCCAGCAGACGTACAGGGGCCAATCAGCCCCAGCATTTT. Its protein is CASRRTGANQPQHF.